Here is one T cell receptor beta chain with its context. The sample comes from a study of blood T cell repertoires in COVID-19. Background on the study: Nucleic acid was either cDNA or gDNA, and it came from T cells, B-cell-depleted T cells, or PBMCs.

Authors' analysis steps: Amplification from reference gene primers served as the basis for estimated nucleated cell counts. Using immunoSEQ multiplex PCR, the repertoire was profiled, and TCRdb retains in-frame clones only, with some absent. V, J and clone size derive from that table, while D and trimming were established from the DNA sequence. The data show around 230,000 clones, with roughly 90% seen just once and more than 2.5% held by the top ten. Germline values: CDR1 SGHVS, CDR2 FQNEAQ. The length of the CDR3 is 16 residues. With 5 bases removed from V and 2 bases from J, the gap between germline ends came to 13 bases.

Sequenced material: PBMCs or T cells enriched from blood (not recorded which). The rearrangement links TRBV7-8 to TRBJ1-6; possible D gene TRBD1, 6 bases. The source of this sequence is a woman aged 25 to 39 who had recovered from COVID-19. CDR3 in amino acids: CASSAYRVPYNSPLHF. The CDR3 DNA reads TGTGCCAGCAGCGCCTACAGGGTACCCTATAATTCACCCCTCCACTTT.